A selection of T cell receptor beta chains follows, all from one sample in a study of blood T cell repertoires in COVID-19. Produced via immunoSEQ multiplex PCR; TCRdb's table is partial and in-frame only. The sample has more than 200,000 clones, roughly 80% seen once; the top ten hold 4.2%. The specimen sequenced was peripheral blood. The receptors shown here come from a man in his sixties with acute or convalescent COVID-19. CDR3s include the opening cysteine and the closing phenylalanine or tryptophan. D genes are given only for firm matches. Where a row states a size, it is once, few, many or the class of an expanded clone; other rows omit it.

d_gene,abundance,len,j_gene,v_gene,CDR3aa,CDR3nt
TRBD2,.,15,TRBJ2-7,TRBV14,CASSQRGGPSYEQYF,TGTGCCAGCAGCCAACGCGGGGGGCCTTCCTACGAGCAGTACTTC
.,.,14,TRBJ2-3,TRBV9,CASSVYSYTDTQYF,TGTGCCAGCAGCGTATATAGTTACACAGATACGCAGTATTTT
.,.,15,TRBJ1-3,TRBV3-1/TRBV3-2,CASSPGRGAGNTIYF,TGTGCCAGCAGCCCCGGAAGGGGCGCTGGAAACACCATATATTTT
.,.,15,TRBJ1-1,TRBV6-5,CASSYGGATNTEAFF,TGTGCCAGCAGTTACGGGGGGGCGACGAACACTGAAGCTTTCTTT
.,.,15,TRBJ2-2,TRBV7-9,CASRGRGVNPGELFF,TGTGCCAGCCGGGGCAGGGGAGTTAATCCCGGGGAGCTGTTTTTT
TRBD1,.,17,TRBJ1-6,TRBV6-2/TRBV6-3,CASSYQTGETGNSPLHF,TGTGCCAGCAGTTACCAGACGGGGGAGACAGGGAATTCACCCCTCCACTTT
.,.,17,TRBJ2-3,TRBV4-1,CASSQDWRTTRTDTQYF,TGCGCCAGCAGCCAAGATTGGAGGACTACCCGCACAGATACGCAGTATTTT
.,.,15,TRBJ1-2,TRBV3-1/TRBV3-2,CASSQGSTAQGGYTF,TGTGCCAGCAGCCAAGGCTCGACAGCACAAGGAGGCTACACCTTC
.,.,12,TRBJ1-2,TRBV3-1/TRBV3-2,CASRGGTYGYTF,TGTGCCAGCCGCGGAGGAACCTATGGCTACACCTTC
.,.,13,TRBJ1-5,TRBV5-8,CASLEGWGQPQHF,TGTGCCAGCTTAGAGGGCTGGGGTCAGCCCCAGCATTTT
TRBD2,.,17,TRBJ2-7,TRBV2,CASRGLAGMLGSYEQYF,TGTGCCAGCCGAGGACTAGCGGGGATGTTGGGTTCCTACGAGCAGTACTTC
TRBD1,.,13,TRBJ1-5,TRBV30,CAWSDRGNQPQHF,TGTGCCTGGAGCGACAGGGGCAATCAGCCCCAGCATTTT
TRBD1,.,14,TRBJ1-5,TRBV19,CASSITGVNQPQHF,TGTGCCAGTAGTATAACAGGGGTCAATCAGCCCCAGCATTTT
.,.,18,TRBJ2-7,TRBV9,CASSVGPGGRGTTYEQYF,TGTGCCAGCAGCGTAGGGCCTGGGGGGCGCGGGACTACCTACGAGCAGTACTTC
.,.,16,TRBJ2-2,TRBV3-1/TRBV3-2,CASSHGGPGSGGELFF,TGTGCCAGCAGCCATGGAGGCCCCGGGAGTGGCGGGGAGCTGTTTTTT
.,.,13,TRBJ2-5,TRBV6-5,CASIRGAEETQYF,TGTGCCAGCATTCGTGGAGCGGAAGAGACCCAGTACTTC
TRBD1,.,15,TRBJ1-4,TRBV28,CASSLVGQGPEKLFF,TGTGCCAGCAGCCTAGTGGGACAGGGACCCGAAAAACTGTTTTTT
TRBD1,.,16,TRBJ1-4,TRBV18,CASSPLARTGNEKLFF,TGTGCCAGCTCACCTCTGGCTAGGACAGGGAATGAAAAACTGTTTTTT
.,.,14,TRBJ1-1,TRBV5-1,CASSEGLGNGEAFF,TGCGCCAGCAGCGAAGGACTGGGGAACGGTGAAGCTTTCTTT
TRBD1,once,14,TRBJ1-2,TRBV6-5,CASSPRQGPGGNTF,TGTGCCAGCAGTCCCAGACAGGGCCCCGGGGGAAACACCTTC
.,few,14,TRBJ1-3,TRBV6-5,CASSYSGQLNTIYF,TGTGCCAGCAGTTACTCCGGACAGCTAAACACCATATATTTT
TRBD1,few,15,TRBJ1-6,TRBV4-3,CASSQDREGQGTLHF,TGCGCCAGCAGCCAAGATCGGGAAGGACAGGGCACCCTCCACTTT
TRBD2,.,15,TRBJ2-7,TRBV5-1,CASRYRAAGETEQYF,TGCGCCAGCAGATACCGGGCAGCGGGAGAGACCGAGCAGTACTTC
.,once,13,TRBJ2-3,TRBV7-9,CASSLNSADTQYF,TGTGCCAGCAGCTTAAATAGCGCAGATACGCAGTATTTT
.,.,20,TRBJ2-6,TRBV10-2,CASSEQGNGVQGSGANVLTF,TGCGCCAGCAGTGAACAAGGAAATGGGGTGCAGGGCTCTGGGGCCAACGTCCTGACTTTC
TRBD2,.,12,TRBJ2-3,TRBV5-1,CASRERDDTQYF,TGCGCCAGCCGAGAGCGGGATGATACGCAGTATTTT
.,.,15,TRBJ2-5,TRBV18,CASSPSSRAQETQYF,TGTGCCAGCTCACCTTCCAGCAGGGCCCAAGAGACCCAGTACTTC
.,.,14,TRBJ2-5,TRBV11-1,CASNVWGGEETQYF,TGTGCCAGCAACGTTTGGGGGGGCGAAGAGACCCAGTACTTC
.,few,16,TRBJ2-2,TRBV7-9,CASSLAGTRNTGELFF,TGTGCCAGCAGCTTAGCCGGGACAAGGAACACCGGGGAGCTGTTTTTT
TRBD2,.,15,TRBJ2-1,TRBV28,CASSSPTERGNEQFF,TGTGCCAGCAGTTCGCCAACCGAGCGGGGCAATGAGCAGTTCTTC
.,.,13,TRBJ2-2,TRBV27,CASRMTGTGELFF,TGTGCCAGCAGGATGACAGGTACCGGGGAGCTGTTTTTT
TRBD1,.,14,TRBJ1-1,TRBV2,CASSVQGADTEAFF,TGTGCCAGCAGTGTACAGGGGGCCGACACTGAAGCTTTCTTT
.,.,13,TRBJ2-1,TRBV11-3,CASSLNIYNEQFF,TGTGCCAGCAGCTTAAACATCTACAATGAGCAGTTCTTC
.,.,14,TRBJ1-6,TRBV6-6,CASRTTANNSPLHF,TGTGCCAGCAGGACGACAGCAAATAATTCACCCCTCCACTTT
TRBD2,.,16,TRBJ2-1,TRBV4-3,CASSQQTSGNYNEQFF,TGCGCCAGCAGCCAACAGACTAGCGGGAACTACAATGAGCAGTTCTTC
TRBD1,few,15,TRBJ2-7,TRBV27,CASSKEPGQHYEQYF,TGTGCCAGCAGCAAAGAACCGGGACAGCACTACGAGCAGTACTTC
.,.,18,TRBJ2-2,TRBV4-1,CASSHGGRPVGNTGELFF,TGCGCCAGCAGCCATGGTGGCAGGCCCGTCGGCAACACCGGGGAGCTGTTTTTT
TRBD1,.,14,TRBJ2-5,TRBV4-1,CASSKQGAGETQYF,TGCGCCAGCAGCAAACAGGGGGCGGGGGAGACCCAGTACTTC